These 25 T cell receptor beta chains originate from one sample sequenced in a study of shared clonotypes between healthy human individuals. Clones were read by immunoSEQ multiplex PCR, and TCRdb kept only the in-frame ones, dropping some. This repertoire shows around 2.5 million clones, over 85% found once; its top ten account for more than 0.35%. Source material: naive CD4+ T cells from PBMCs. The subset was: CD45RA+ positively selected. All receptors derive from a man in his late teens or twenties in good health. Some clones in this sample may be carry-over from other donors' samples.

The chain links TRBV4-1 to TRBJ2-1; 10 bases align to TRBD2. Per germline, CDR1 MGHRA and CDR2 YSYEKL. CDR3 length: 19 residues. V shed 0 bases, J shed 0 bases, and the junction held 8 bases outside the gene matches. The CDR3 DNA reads TGCGCCAGCAGCCAAGAGCTAGCGGGAGCGATTAGCTCCTACAATGAGCAGTTCTTC. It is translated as CASSQELAGAISSYNEQFF.

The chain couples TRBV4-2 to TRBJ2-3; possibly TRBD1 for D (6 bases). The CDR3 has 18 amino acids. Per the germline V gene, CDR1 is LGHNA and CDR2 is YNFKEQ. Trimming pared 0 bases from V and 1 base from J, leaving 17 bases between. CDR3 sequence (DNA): TGTGCCAGCAGCCAAGAACGCCCGAGGGGGAGCGGCACAGATACGCAGTATTTT. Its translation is CASSQERPRGSGTDTQYF.

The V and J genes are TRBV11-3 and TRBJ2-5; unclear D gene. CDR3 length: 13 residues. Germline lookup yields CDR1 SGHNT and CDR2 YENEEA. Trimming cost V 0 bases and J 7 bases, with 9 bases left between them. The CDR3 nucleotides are TGTGCCAGCAGCTTAGAAGGGTTAGGGACCCAGTACTTC. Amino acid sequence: CASSLEGLGTQYF.

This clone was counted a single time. CDR3 loop: CASSQSGGTVCYGYTF. Written as DNA, the CDR3 is TGTGCCAGCAGCCAATCAGGGGGAACGGTTTGCTATGGCTACACCTTC. J is TRBJ1-2 and V is TRBV16; a weak D match, TRBD1 (6 bases). V shed 0 bases and J shed 4 bases, with 15 bases lying between them. Germline V gene sequence: CDR1 KGHSY, CDR2 FQNENV. This CDR3 comprises 16 residues.

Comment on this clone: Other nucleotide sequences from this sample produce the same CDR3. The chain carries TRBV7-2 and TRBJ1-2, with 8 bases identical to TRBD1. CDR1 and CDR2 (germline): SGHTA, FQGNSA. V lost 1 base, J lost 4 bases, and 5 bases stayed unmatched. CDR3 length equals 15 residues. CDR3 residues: CASSLDGTGGYGYTF. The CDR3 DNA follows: TGTGCCAGCAGCTTAGATGGGACAGGTGGCTATGGCTACACCTTC. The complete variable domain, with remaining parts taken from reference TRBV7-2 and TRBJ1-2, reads GAGVSQSPSNKVTEKGKDVELRCDPISGHTALYWYRQSLGQGLEFLIYFQGNSAPDKSGLPSDRFSAERTGGSVSTLTIQRTQQEDSAVYLCASSLDGTGGYGYTFGSGTRLTVV.

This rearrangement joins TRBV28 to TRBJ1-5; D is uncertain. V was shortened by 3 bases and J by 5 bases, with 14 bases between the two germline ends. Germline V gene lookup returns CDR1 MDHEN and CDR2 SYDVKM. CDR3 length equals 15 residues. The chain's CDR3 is CASSLLNPSDQPQHF. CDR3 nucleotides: TGTGCCAGCAGTTTGTTAAACCCGTCGGATCAGCCCCAGCATTTT.

The CDR3 region has the DNA TGTGCCAGCAGCTCGAGCGGGATTTGGCAGTTCTTC. Translation: CASSSSGIWQFF. The rearrangement joins TRBV7-3 to TRBJ2-1, with 7 bases that match TRBD2. Germline assignment: CDR1 SGHTA and CDR2 FQGTGA. V was clipped by 4 bases and J by 12 bases; unmatched bases: 6. This CDR3 contains 12 residues.

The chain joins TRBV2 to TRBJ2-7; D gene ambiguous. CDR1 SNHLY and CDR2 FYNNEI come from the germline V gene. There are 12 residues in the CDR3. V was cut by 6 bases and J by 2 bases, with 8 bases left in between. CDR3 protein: CASRSETYEQYF. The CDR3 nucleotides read TGTGCCAGCAGATCAGAGACCTACGAGCAGTACTTC.

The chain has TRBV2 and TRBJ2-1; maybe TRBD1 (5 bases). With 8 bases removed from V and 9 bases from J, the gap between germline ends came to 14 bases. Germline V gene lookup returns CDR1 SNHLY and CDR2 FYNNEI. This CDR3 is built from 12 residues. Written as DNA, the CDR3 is TGTGCCAGCGCAGGGCTAAATGGTGAGCAGTTCTTC. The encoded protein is CASAGLNGEQFF.

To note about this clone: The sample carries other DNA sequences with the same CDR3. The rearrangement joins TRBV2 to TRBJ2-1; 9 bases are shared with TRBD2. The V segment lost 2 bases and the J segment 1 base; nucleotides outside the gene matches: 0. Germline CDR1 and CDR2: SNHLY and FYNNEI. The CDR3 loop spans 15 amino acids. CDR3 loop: CASSELAGSYNEQFF. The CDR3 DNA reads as TGTGCCAGCAGTGAACTAGCGGGGTCCTACAATGAGCAGTTCTTC.

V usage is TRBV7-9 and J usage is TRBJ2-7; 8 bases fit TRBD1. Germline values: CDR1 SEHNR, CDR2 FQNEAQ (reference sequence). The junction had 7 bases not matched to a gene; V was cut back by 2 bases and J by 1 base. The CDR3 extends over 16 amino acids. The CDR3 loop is CASSLLGQDSSYEQYF. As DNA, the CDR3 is TGTGCCAGCAGCTTATTGGGACAGGATTCGTCCTACGAGCAGTACTTC.

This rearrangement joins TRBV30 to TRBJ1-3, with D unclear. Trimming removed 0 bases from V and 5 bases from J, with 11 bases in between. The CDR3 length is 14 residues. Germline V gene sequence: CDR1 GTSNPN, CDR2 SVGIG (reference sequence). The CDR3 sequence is CAWSVQGVRNTIYF. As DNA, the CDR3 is TGTGCCTGGAGTGTTCAAGGAGTCAGAAACACCATATATTTT.

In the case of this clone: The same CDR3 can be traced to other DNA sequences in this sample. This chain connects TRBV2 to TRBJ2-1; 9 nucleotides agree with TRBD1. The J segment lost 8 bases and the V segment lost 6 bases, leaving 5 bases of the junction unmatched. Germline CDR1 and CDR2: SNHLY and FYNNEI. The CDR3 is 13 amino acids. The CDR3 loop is CASRDRGYDEQFF. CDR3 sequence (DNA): TGTGCCAGCAGGGACAGGGGATACGATGAGCAGTTCTTC.

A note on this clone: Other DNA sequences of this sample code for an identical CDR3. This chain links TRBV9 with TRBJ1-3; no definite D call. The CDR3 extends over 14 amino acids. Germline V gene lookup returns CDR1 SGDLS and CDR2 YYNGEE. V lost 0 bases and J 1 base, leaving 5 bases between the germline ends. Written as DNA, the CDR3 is TGTGCCAGCAGCGTAGGGAGTTCTGGAAACACCATATATTTT. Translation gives CASSVGSSGNTIYF.

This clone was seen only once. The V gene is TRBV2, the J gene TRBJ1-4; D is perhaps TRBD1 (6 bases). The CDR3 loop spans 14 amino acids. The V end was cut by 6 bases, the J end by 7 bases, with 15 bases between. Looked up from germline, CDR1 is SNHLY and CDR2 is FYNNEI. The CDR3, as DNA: TGTGCCAGCAGGTTTCGGGGGGCCAGTGAAAAACTGTTTTTT. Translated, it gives CASRFRGASEKLFF.

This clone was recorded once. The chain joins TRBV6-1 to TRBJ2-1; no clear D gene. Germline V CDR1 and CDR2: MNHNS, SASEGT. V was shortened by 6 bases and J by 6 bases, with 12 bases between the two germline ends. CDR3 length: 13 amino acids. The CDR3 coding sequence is TGTGCCAGCAGCCTCAAATTCGGCAATGAGCAGTTCTTC. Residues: CASSLKFGNEQFF.

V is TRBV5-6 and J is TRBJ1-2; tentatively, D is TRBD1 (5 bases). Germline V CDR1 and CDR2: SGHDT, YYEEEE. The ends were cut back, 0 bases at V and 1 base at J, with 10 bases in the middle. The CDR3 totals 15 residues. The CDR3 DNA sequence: TGTGCCAGCAGCTTGGCCGGGGGATTTAACTATGGCTACACCTTC. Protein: CASSLAGGFNYGYTF. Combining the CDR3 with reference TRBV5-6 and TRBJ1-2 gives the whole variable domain DAGVTQSPTHLIKTRGQQVTLRCSPKSGHDTVSWYQQALGQGPQFIFQYYEEEERQRGNFPDRFSGHQFPNYSSELNVNALLLGDSALYLCASSLAGGFNYGYTFGSGTRLTVV.

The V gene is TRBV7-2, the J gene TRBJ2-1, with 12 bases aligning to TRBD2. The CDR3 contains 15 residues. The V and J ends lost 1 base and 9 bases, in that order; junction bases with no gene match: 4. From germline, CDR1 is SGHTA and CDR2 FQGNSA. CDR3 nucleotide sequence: TGTGCCAGCAGCTTAGGACTAGCGGGAGAGGGTGAGCAGTTCTTC. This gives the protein CASSLGLAGEGEQFF. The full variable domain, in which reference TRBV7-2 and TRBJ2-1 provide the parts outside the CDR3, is GAGVSQSPSNKVTEKGKDVELRCDPISGHTALYWYRQSLGQGLEFLIYFQGNSAPDKSGLPSDRFSAERTGGSVSTLTIQRTQQEDSAVYLCASSLGLAGEGEQFFGPGTRLTVL.

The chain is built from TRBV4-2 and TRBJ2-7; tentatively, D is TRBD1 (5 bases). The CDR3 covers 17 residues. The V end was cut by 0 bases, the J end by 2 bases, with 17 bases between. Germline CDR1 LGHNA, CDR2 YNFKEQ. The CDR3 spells CASSQDSSMGLTYEQYF. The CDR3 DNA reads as TGTGCCAGCAGCCAAGATTCCTCAATGGGGCTGACCTACGAGCAGTACTTC.

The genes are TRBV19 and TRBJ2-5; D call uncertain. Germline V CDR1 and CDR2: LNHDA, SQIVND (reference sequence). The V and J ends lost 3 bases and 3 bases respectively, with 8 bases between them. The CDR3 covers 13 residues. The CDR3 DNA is TGTGCCAGTAGTATTCTGGTGGAAGAGACCCAGTACTTC. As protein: CASSILVEETQYF.

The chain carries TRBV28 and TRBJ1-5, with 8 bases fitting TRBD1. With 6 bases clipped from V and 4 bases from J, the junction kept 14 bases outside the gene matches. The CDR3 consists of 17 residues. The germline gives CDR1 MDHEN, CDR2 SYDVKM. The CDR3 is CASSPGPGQVINQPQHF. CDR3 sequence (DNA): TGTGCCAGCAGCCCCGGCCCGGGACAGGTGATTAATCAGCCCCAGCATTTT.

The CDR3: CASSGMGGNQETQYF. The CDR3 DNA sequence: TGTGCCAGCAGTGGGATGGGAGGCAACCAAGAGACCCAGTACTTC. The chain is built from TRBV6-1 and TRBJ2-5, with D possibly being TRBD2 (6 bases). Between the trimmed V and J ends, which lost 4 bases and 0 bases, there was a span of 12 bases. The germline CDR1 and CDR2 sequences are MNHNS and SASEGT. The CDR3 extends over 15 amino acids.

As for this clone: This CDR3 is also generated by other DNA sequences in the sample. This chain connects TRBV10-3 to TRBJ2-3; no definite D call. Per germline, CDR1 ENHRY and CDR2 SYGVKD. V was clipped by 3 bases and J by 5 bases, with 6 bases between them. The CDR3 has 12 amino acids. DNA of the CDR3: TGTGCCATCAGTGAAGAAGGAGATACGCAGTATTTT. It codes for CAISEEGDTQYF.

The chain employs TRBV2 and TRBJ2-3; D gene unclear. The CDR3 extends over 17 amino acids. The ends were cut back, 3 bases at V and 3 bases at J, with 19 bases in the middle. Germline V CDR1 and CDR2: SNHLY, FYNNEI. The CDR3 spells CASSDPVLPTKTDTQYF. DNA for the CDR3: TGTGCCAGCAGTGACCCTGTTCTACCCACAAAAACAGATACGCAGTATTTT.

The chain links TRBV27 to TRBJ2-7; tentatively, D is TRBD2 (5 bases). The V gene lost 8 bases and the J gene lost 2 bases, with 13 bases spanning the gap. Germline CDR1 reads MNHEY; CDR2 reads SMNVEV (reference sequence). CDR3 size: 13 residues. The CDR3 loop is CASSFSGTYEQYF. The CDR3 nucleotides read TGTGCCAGCTCCTTCAGCGGTACCTACGAGCAGTACTTC.